One and the same sample provided the 12 T cell receptor beta chains below, sequenced in a study of T cell changes during pregnancy in multiple sclerosis. Some clones are missing from TCRdb's copy, which holds only in-frame ones; the method was immunoSEQ multiplex PCR. The profile covers around 57,000 clones, with roughly 93% appearing a single time and 1% to 1.5% taken by the ten largest. The sequenced sample was peripheral blood, obtained in the second trimester of pregnancy. The source of these receptors is a female donor with multiple sclerosis, enrolled in a pregnancy study.

J is TRBJ2-2 and V is TRBV5-1; tentative D call: TRBD2 (6 bases). Per the germline V gene, CDR1 is SGHRS and CDR2 is YFSETQ. Trimming removed 3 bases from V and 3 bases from J, with 6 bases in between. This CDR3 has 13 residues. The CDR3 protein is CASSWEDTGELFF. Written as DNA, the CDR3 is TGCGCCAGCAGCTGGGAGGACACCGGGGAGCTGTTTTTT.

The chain combines TRBV21-1 with TRBJ1-5; TRBD1, as called in the table, went unchecked against the DNA. TRBV21-1 is a pseudogene segment. This CDR3 comprises 19 residues. CDR3 sequence: CASSGATGGSIAGNQPQHF. CDR3 coding DNA: TGTGCCAGCAGCGGCGCGACAGGGGGCTCTATTGCGGGCAATCAGCCCCAGCATTTT.

This chain joins TRBV4-2 and TRBJ1-3; TRBD1 matches at 7 bases. Trimming cost V 1 base and J 0 bases; bases outside gene matches: 0. The germline V gene encodes CDR1 LGHNA and CDR2 YNFKEQ. The CDR3 covers 15 residues. CDR3 residues: CASSQGDSSGNTIYF. The CDR3 DNA is TGTGCCAGCAGCCAAGGGGACAGCTCTGGAAACACCATATATTTT.

This chain links TRBV5-1 with TRBJ1-2; the D gene is possibly TRBD1 (5 bases). Germline CDR1 and CDR2: SGHRS and YFSETQ. V lost 0 bases to trimming and J lost 8 bases, with 20 bases between them. The CDR3 has 16 amino acids. CDR3 coding DNA: TGCGCCAGCAGCTTGGACTTCGTAAAACGGGGGGAAGGCTACACCTTC. Encoded protein: CASSLDFVKRGEGYTF.

The chain couples TRBV7-3 to TRBJ2-1; 7 nucleotides agree with TRBD1. Germline V gene lookup returns CDR1 SGHTA and CDR2 FQGTGA. The CDR3 spans 17 residues. The J segment lost 0 bases and the V segment lost 5 bases, leaving 10 bases of the junction unmatched. The CDR3 loop reads CASSPQGDPDSYNEQFF. The CDR3 region has the DNA TGTGCCAGCAGCCCCCAGGGGGATCCGGACTCCTACAATGAGCAGTTCTTC. Drawing the rest from reference TRBV7-3 and TRBJ2-1, the complete variable domain is GAGVSQTPSNKVTEKGKYVELRCDPISGHTALYWYRQSLGQGPEFLIYFQGTGAADDSGLPNDRFFAVRPEGSVSTLKIQRTERGDSAVYLCASSPQGDPDSYNEQFFGPGTRLTVL.

The CDR3 reads CASSIQGVSYEQYF. The CDR3 DNA reads TGTGCCAGCAGCATACAGGGGGTGTCCTACGAGCAGTACTTC. The chain links TRBV7-8 to TRBJ2-7; 8 bases are a match to TRBD1. The junction had 4 bases not matched to a gene; V was cut back by 5 bases and J by 1 base. The CDR3 contains 14 residues. Germline CDR1 reads SGHVS; CDR2 reads FQNEAQ.

The chain links TRBV5-1 to TRBJ2-2; D is perhaps TRBD2 (6 bases). V was shortened by 5 bases and J by 6 bases, with 14 bases between the two germline ends. CDR1 SGHRS and CDR2 YFSETQ come from the germline V gene. This CDR3 region has 14 residues. The CDR3 spells CASSRGGEAGELFF. Here the CDR3 DNA reads TGCGCCAGCAGTCGAGGAGGGGAGGCCGGGGAGCTGTTTTTT.

The chain carries TRBV2 and TRBJ2-7; 7 bases align to TRBD1. Germline V lookup: CDR1 SNHLY, CDR2 FYNNEI. This CDR3 has 13 amino acids. The J segment lost 6 bases and the V segment lost 6 bases, leaving 8 bases of the junction unmatched. DNA of the CDR3: TGTGCCAGCAGCCAATACAGGGGTAGCGAGCAGTACTTC. Encoded protein: CASSQYRGSEQYF.

The chain carries TRBV7-2 and TRBJ2-7; a weak D match, TRBD2 (5 bases). Trimming took off 2 bases at V and 1 base at J, with 9 bases between the two ends. Germline V gene data show CDR1 as SGHTA and CDR2 as FQGNSA. This CDR3 is 14 amino acids long. The CDR3 nucleotides read TGTGCCAGCAGCTTATCCCCGGGATCCTACGAGCAGTACTTC. Protein: CASSLSPGSYEQYF. Combining the CDR3 with reference TRBV7-2 and TRBJ2-7 gives the whole variable domain GAGVSQSPSNKVTEKGKDVELRCDPISGHTALYWYRQSLGQGLEFLIYFQGNSAPDKSGLPSDRFSAERTGGSVSTLTIQRTQQEDSAVYLCASSLSPGSYEQYFGPGTRLTVT.

This rearrangement joins TRBV9 to TRBJ1-1; the D is unclear. Deletions cut 4 bases from V and 0 bases from J, with 13 bases between. Germline V gene data show CDR1 as SGDLS and CDR2 as YYNGEE. The CDR3 consists of 15 residues. Here the CDR3 DNA reads TGTGCCAGCAGCCCGGGGAGCGGGATGAACACTGAAGCTTTCTTT. Translation: CASSPGSGMNTEAFF. Drawing the rest from reference TRBV9 and TRBJ1-1, the complete variable domain is DSGVTQTPKHLITATGQRVTLRCSPRSGDLSVYWYQQSLDQGLQFLIQYYNGEERAKGNILERFSAQQFPDLHSELNLSSLELGDSALYFCASSPGSGMNTEAFFGQGTRLTVV.

The rearrangement joins TRBV6-5 to TRBJ2-3; TRBD2 is a possible D gene (6 bases). The V gene's germline CDR1 is MNHEY and CDR2 SVGAGI. The germline V and J ends were trimmed by 9 bases and 2 bases, with 15 bases remaining between them. CDR3 length: 14 residues. CDR3 in amino acids: CASKLAMLTDTQYF. Here the CDR3 DNA reads TGTGCCAGTAAGCTAGCGATGCTCACAGATACGCAGTATTTT.

This clone was seen just once. The chain couples TRBV7-2 to TRBJ2-5, with 7 bases fitting TRBD1. Germline CDR1 and CDR2: SGHTA and FQGNSA. The CDR3 totals 14 residues. Trimming at V came to 5 bases and at J to 4 bases, leaving 7 bases not matched to a gene. CDR3: CASSPRQGRETQYF. The CDR3 DNA reads as TGTGCCAGCAGCCCCAGACAGGGAAGAGAGACCCAGTACTTC.